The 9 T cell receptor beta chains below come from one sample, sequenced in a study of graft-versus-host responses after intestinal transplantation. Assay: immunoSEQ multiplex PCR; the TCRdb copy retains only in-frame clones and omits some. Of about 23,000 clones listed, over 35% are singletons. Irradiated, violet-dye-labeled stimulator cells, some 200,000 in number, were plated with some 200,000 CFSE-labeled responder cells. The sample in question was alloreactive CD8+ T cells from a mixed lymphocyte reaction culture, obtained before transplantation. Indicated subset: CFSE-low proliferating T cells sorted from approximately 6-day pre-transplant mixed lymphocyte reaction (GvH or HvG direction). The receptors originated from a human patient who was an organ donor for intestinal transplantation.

DNA for the CDR3: TGTGCCAGTAGTATAGCGGGACCGAACACTGAAGCTTTCTTT. Residues: CASSIAGPNTEAFF. The chain carries TRBV19 and TRBJ1-1, with D maybe TRBD1 (5 bases). The CDR3 covers 14 residues. The V and J ends lost 1 base and 1 base respectively, with 7 bases between them. Per germline, CDR1 LNHDA and CDR2 SQIVND (reference sequence).

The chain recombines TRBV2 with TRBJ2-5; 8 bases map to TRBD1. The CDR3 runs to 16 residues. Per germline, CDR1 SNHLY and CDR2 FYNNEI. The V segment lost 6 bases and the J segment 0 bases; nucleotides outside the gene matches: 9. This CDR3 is CASRDRTGPYQETQYF. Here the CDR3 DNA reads TGTGCCAGCAGGGATAGGACAGGGCCGTACCAAGAGACCCAGTACTTC.

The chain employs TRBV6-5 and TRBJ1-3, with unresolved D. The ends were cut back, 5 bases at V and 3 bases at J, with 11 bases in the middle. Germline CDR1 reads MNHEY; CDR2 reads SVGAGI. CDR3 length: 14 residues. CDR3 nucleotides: TGTGCCAGCAGTGAAATCGGCAGTGGAAACACCATATATTTT. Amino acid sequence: CASSEIGSGNTIYF.

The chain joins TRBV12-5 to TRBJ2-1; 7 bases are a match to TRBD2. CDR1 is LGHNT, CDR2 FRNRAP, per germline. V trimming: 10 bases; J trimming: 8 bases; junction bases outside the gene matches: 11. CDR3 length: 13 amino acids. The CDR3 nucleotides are TGTGCTATCGCCCCACTAGCGACCTATGAGCAGTTCTTC. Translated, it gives CAIAPLATYEQFF.

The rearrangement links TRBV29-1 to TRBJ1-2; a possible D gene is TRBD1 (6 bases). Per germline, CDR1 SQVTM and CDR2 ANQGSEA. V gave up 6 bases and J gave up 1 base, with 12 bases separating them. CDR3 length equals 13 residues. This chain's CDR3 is CSVRGGDNYGYTF. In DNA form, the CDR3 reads TGCAGCGTCCGAGGGGGGGATAACTATGGCTACACCTTC.

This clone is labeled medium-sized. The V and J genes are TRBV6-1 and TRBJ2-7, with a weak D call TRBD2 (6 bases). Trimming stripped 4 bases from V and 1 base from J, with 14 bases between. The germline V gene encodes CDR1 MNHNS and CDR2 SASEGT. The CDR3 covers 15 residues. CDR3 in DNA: TGTGCCAGCAGTGGGTTCGGGACTCTATCCTACGAGCAGTACTTC. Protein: CASSGFGTLSYEQYF.

DNA of the CDR3: TGTGCCAGCAGCTTACTAGCGGGAGGGGATAATGAGCAGTTCTTC. It translates to CASSLLAGGDNEQFF. This rearrangement joins TRBV6-1 to TRBJ2-1; 13 nucleotides line up with TRBD2. The J segment lost 7 bases and the V segment lost 6 bases, leaving 6 bases of the junction unmatched. Germline CDR1 MNHNS, CDR2 SASEGT. The CDR3 sequence is 15 residues long.

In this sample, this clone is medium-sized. The CDR3 region has the DNA TGTGCCAGCAGGACCCTAACCGGGGCCTCCTACGAGCAGTACTTC. Translated: CASRTLTGASYEQYF. V usage is TRBV27 and J usage is TRBJ2-7, with D perhaps TRBD1 or TRBD2 (5 bases each). The CDR3 covers 15 residues. Trimming removed 6 bases from V and 0 bases from J, with 15 bases in between. From germline, CDR1 is MNHEY and CDR2 SMNVEV (reference sequence).

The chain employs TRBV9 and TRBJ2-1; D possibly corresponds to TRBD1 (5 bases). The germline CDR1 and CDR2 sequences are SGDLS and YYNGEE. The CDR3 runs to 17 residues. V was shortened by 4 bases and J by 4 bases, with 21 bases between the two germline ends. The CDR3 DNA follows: TGTGCCAGCAGCAACGGGTACAGGACGAATTTTTACAATGAGCAGTTCTTC. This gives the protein CASSNGYRTNFYNEQFF.